Below, 32 T cell receptor beta chains from the same sample are listed, as sequenced in a study of blood T cell repertoires in COVID-19. TCRdb's table, derived via immunoSEQ multiplex PCR, lists solely in-frame clones and lacks some. The table includes 200,000 to 250,000 clones, about 90% detected once. Specimen: PBMCs or T cells enriched from blood (not recorded which). These receptors were obtained from a woman aged 45 to 65 in a cohort exposed to, infected with or recovered from COVID-19 (not recorded which).

The rearrangement links TRBV18 to TRBJ1-1; D may be TRBD1 (5 bases). Trimming stripped 5 bases from V and 1 base from J, with 14 bases between. The length of the CDR3 is 15 residues. Germline V gene lookup returns CDR1 KGHSH and CDR2 LQKENI. The CDR3 region is CASSARQRGNTEAFF. In DNA form, the CDR3 reads TGTGCCAGCTCAGCCAGACAGAGAGGGAACACTGAAGCTTTCTTT.

V and J are TRBV3-1 (or the pseudogene TRBV3-2) and TRBJ2-1, with a weak D call TRBD1 (6 bases). The CDR3 spans 15 residues. V lost 6 bases to trimming and J lost 0 bases, with 12 bases between them. Germline assignment: CDR1 LGHDT and CDR2 YNNKEL (reference sequence). The CDR3 loop is CASRGGMGSYNEQFF. CDR3 in DNA: TGTGCCAGCAGAGGGGGAATGGGCTCCTACAATGAGCAGTTCTTC.

This clone was picked up one time. The chain joins TRBV7-9 to TRBJ1-3; D is possibly TRBD1 (5 bases). There are 16 residues in the CDR3. Germline-derived CDR1 and CDR2 are SEHNR and FQNEAQ (reference sequence). V shed 5 bases and J shed 4 bases, with 18 bases lying between them. The CDR3 region has the DNA TGTGCCAGCAGCCAGGGCCCAGCGGGCAGGGGAAACACCATATATTTT. Protein sequence: CASSQGPAGRGNTIYF.

CDR3 sequence reads: CASSFSLTGTNEKLFF. CDR3 sequence (DNA): TGTGCCAGCAGTTTTTCGCTCACAGGAACTAATGAAAAACTGTTTTTT. This chain uses TRBV27 with TRBJ1-4; maybe TRBD1 (5 bases). This CDR3 region has 16 residues. V shed 3 bases and J shed 1 base, with 12 bases lying between them. CDR1 is MNHEY, CDR2 SMNVEV, per germline (reference sequence).

This clone was seen only once. V is TRBV6-5 and J is TRBJ2-2; perhaps TRBD2 as D (5 bases). Between the trimmed V and J ends, which lost 6 bases and 7 bases, there was a span of 6 bases. The CDR3 is 11 residues long. Germline CDR1 is MNHEY and CDR2 is SVGAGI. CDR3 loop: CASRGDGELFF. The CDR3 DNA sequence: TGTGCCAGCAGGGGAGACGGGGAGCTGTTTTTT.

V usage is TRBV2 and J usage is TRBJ1-1; TRBD1 agrees at 8 bases. The trim removed 7 bases at V and 1 base at J, leaving 2 bases unmatched. The CDR3 loop spans 13 amino acids. Germline V gives CDR1 SNHLY, CDR2 FYNNEI. CDR3 residues: CASMTGANTEAFF. CDR3 DNA sequence: TGTGCCAGCATGACAGGGGCGAACACTGAAGCTTTCTTT.

The genes are TRBV4-2 and TRBJ1-6; 7 bases line up with TRBD1. This CDR3 comprises 16 residues. V gave up 0 bases and J gave up 6 bases; unmatched junction bases: 5. CDR1 is LGHNA, CDR2 YNFKEQ, per germline. The CDR3 loop is CASSQDRDRVNSPLHF. The CDR3 DNA follows: TGTGCCAGCAGCCAAGATAGAGACAGGGTTAATTCACCCCTCCACTTT.

This sequence joins TRBV5-5 and TRBJ2-4; D is ambiguous. V lost 2 bases and J lost 1, with 7 bases in between. The germline V gene encodes CDR1 SGHKS and CDR2 YYEKEE (reference sequence). The CDR3 spans 14 residues. The chain's CDR3 is CASSFSWAKNIQYF. CDR3 sequence (DNA): TGTGCCAGCAGCTTTAGCTGGGCCAAAAACATTCAGTACTTC.

The rearrangement uses TRBV28 and TRBJ2-5; TRBD2 matches at 8 bases. Germline CDR1 and CDR2: MDHEN and SYDVKM. The CDR3 is 14 residues long. Unmatched junction bases numbered 8, after V lost 5 bases and J lost 6 bases. In nucleotides, the CDR3 is TGTGCCAGCAGTATCCGGGGGGGGGCAAAGACCCAGTACTTC. Residues: CASSIRGGAKTQYF. The whole variable domain, filled in from reference TRBV28 and TRBJ2-5, reads DVKVTQSSRYLVKRTGEKVFLECVQDMDHENMFWYRQDPGLGLRLIYFSYDVKMKEKGDIPEGYSVSREKKERFSLILESASTNQTSMYLCASSIRGGAKTQYFGPGTRLLVL.

The chain is built from TRBV5-4 and TRBJ1-5; TRBD1 is a possible D gene (6 bases). The V end lost 2 bases, the J end lost 5 bases, and 14 bases lay between the germline ends. CDR1 and CDR2 from the germline V gene are SGHNT and YYREEE (reference sequence). This CDR3 has 15 residues. CDR3 DNA sequence: TGTGCCAGCAGCTTAAAAGGACAGCCTCATCAGCCCCAGCATTTT. Its protein product is CASSLKGQPHQPQHF.

V is TRBV6-6 and J is TRBJ2-5; D may be TRBD2 (6 bases). Trimming stripped 7 bases from V and 5 bases from J, with 11 bases between. Germline-derived CDR1 and CDR2 are MNHNY and SVGAGI (reference sequence). This CDR3 region has 12 residues. As DNA, the CDR3 is TGTGCCAGCAACCCCGGAGGGGAGACCCAGTACTTC. This sequence encodes CASNPGGETQYF.

The chain is built from TRBV2 and TRBJ2-7; 11 bases agree with TRBD1. The junction had 4 bases not matched to a gene; V was cut back by 11 bases and J by 1 base. The germline V gene has CDR1 SNHLY and CDR2 FYNNEI. The CDR3 loop spans 13 amino acids. CDR3 protein: CAGGTGGSYEQYF. The CDR3 region has the DNA TGTGCCGGAGGGACAGGGGGGTCCTACGAGCAGTACTTC.

The chain joins TRBV6-5 to TRBJ1-2; the D gene is possibly TRBD1 (5 bases). Trimming left V 6 bases short and J 5 bases short, with 10 bases between. This CDR3 has 12 residues. The V gene's germline CDR1 is MNHEY and CDR2 SVGAGI. CDR3 region: CASSDRQYGYTF. The CDR3 DNA sequence: TGTGCCAGCAGCGACAGACAGTATGGCTACACCTTC.

V usage is TRBV9 and J usage is TRBJ1-6; 7 bases agree with TRBD1. V trimming: 6 bases; J trimming: 7 bases; junction bases outside the gene matches: 10. The CDR3 runs to 15 residues. Germline CDR1 reads SGDLS; CDR2 reads YYNGEE. The CDR3 DNA is TGTGCCAGCAATCCCGGGACAGCCTTGAATTCACCCCTCCACTTT. Residues: CASNPGTALNSPLHF.

The chain is built from TRBV5-4 and TRBJ1-1; 9 bases agree with TRBD1. Trimming removed 6 bases from V and 8 bases from J; junction bases left unmatched: 11. The germline V gene has CDR1 SGHNT and CDR2 YYREEE (reference sequence). The CDR3 spans 14 residues. This CDR3 is CASTLDRGGLEAFF. For the CDR3, the DNA is TGTGCCAGCACCCTAGACAGGGGGGGATTGGAAGCTTTCTTT.

The V gene is TRBV29-1, the J gene TRBJ1-2; possibly TRBD1 for D (5 bases). Germline assignment: CDR1 SQVTM and CDR2 ANQGSEA. The CDR3 has 13 residues. Trimming took off 7 bases at V and 4 bases at J, with 16 bases between the two ends. The CDR3 DNA reads TGCAGCGCTGGGGCTCCGGCCAGCTATGGCTACACCTTC. Amino acid sequence: CSAGAPASYGYTF.

The CDR3 is CASSRSGRGYEQYF. The CDR3 region has the DNA TGTGCCAGCAGTCGATCAGGCAGGGGCTACGAGCAGTACTTC. The rearrangement joins TRBV11-2 to TRBJ2-7; D might be TRBD1 (6 bases). The CDR3 is made up of 14 amino acids. CDR1 and CDR2 from the germline V gene are SGHAT and FQNNGV. The V and J ends lost 6 bases and 3 bases respectively, with 15 bases between them.

Of note for this clone: Relative to the germline gene, one junction end is altered; a read error may explain this. The chain links TRBV5-1 to TRBJ1-1, with 8 bases aligning to TRBD1. Germline CDR1 is SGHRS and CDR2 is YFSETQ. The CDR3 is 14 amino acids. CDR3 nucleotides: TGCGCCAGCAACTTGGTTGGGGACAGGTCTGAAGCTTTCTTT. Protein: CASNLVGDRSEAFF.

V and J are TRBV5-1 and TRBJ2-3; TRBD2 agrees at 8 bases. The CDR3 extends over 16 amino acids. Germline-derived CDR1 and CDR2 are SGHRS and YFSETQ. V lost 4 bases, J lost 2 bases, and 9 bases stayed unmatched. CDR3 residues: CASSLAGSGVTDTQYF. CDR3 nucleotides: TGCGCCAGCAGCCTTGCTGGTAGCGGGGTCACAGATACGCAGTATTTT.

The chain links TRBV4-1 to TRBJ1-1; D is perhaps TRBD1 (5 bases). The CDR3 loop spans 15 amino acids. The germline V gene has CDR1 MGHRA and CDR2 YSYEKL. V shed 4 bases and J shed 1 base, with 13 bases lying between them. The CDR3 bases are TGCGCCAGCAGCCTTTCCTTTCAGGGGAACACTGAAGCTTTCTTT. Its translation is CASSLSFQGNTEAFF.

This chain joins TRBV10-2 and TRBJ2-2; 7 nucleotides match TRBD1. In germline, CDR1 is WSHSY, CDR2 SAAADI. The CDR3 covers 16 residues. V dropped 8 bases and J dropped 1; count of bases not matched to a gene: 10. The DNA of the CDR3 is TGCGCCAGCTCCCCCACCGGGACAGAGAACACCGGGGAGCTGTTTTTT. The encoded protein is CASSPTGTENTGELFF.

This chain links TRBV28 with TRBJ1-2; 10 nucleotides match TRBD1. Losses at the gene ends were 5 bases for V and 0 bases for J; bases not matched to a gene: 9. Germline V gene sequence: CDR1 MDHEN, CDR2 SYDVKM. The CDR3 consists of 17 residues. For the CDR3, the DNA is TGTGCCAGCAGTCCCGGGACAGGGGCTTTAGCTAACTATGGCTACACCTTC. Amino acid sequence: CASSPGTGALANYGYTF.

V usage is TRBV7-6 and J usage is TRBJ2-2; 7 bases line up with TRBD2. The germline CDR1 and CDR2 sequences are SGHVS and FNYEAQ. CDR3 length equals 16 residues. Trimming took 4 bases from V and 0 from J; bases not matched to a gene: 5. The CDR3 here is CASSYRTRTNTGELFF. CDR3 DNA sequence: TGTGCCAGCAGCTATAGGACTAGAACGAACACCGGGGAGCTGTTTTTT. The full variable domain, completed using reference TRBV7-6 and TRBJ2-2, is GAGVSQSPRYKVTKRGQDVALRCDPISGHVSLYWYRQALGQGPEFLTYFNYEAQQDKSGLPNDRFSAERPEGSISTLTIQRTEQRDSAMYRCASSYRTRTNTGELFFGEGSRLTVL.

The rearrangement uses TRBV4-1 and TRBJ2-5; D is undetermined. Germline CDR1 and CDR2: MGHRA and YSYEKL. There are 13 residues in the CDR3. Deletions cut 1 base from V and 9 bases from J, with 12 bases between. The CDR3 here is CASSQAIRLAQYF. CDR3 nucleotide sequence: TGCGCCAGCAGCCAAGCTATTCGGTTGGCCCAGTACTTC.

The chain combines TRBV6-6 with TRBJ1-2, with TRBD1 matching over 8 bases. Germline assignment: CDR1 MNHNY and CDR2 SVGAGI (reference sequence). Losses at the gene ends were 6 bases for V and 8 bases for J; bases not matched to a gene: 5. The CDR3 has 12 residues. The CDR3 loop is CASRTGGGGYTF. For the CDR3, the DNA is TGTGCCAGCAGAACAGGGGGAGGGGGCTACACCTTC.

The gene calls are TRBV28 and TRBJ2-7, with 7 bases aligning to TRBD1. Germline values: CDR1 MDHEN, CDR2 SYDVKM. This CDR3 has 14 amino acids. The V segment lost 2 bases and the J segment 2 bases; nucleotides outside the gene matches: 3. In DNA, the CDR3 is TGTGCCAGCAGTTTAAGGGGGCAGGCCTACGAGCAGTACTTC. It codes for CASSLRGQAYEQYF.

Here the CDR3 reads CASSSGSDRGYEQYF. CDR3 DNA sequence: TGTGCCAGCAGCTCCGGGTCGGACAGAGGCTACGAGCAGTACTTC. The gene calls are TRBV5-4 and TRBJ2-7, with D perhaps matching TRBD1 (6 bases). Germline loops: CDR1 SGHNT, CDR2 YYREEE (reference sequence). The CDR3 sequence is 15 residues long. Deletions cut 3 bases from V and 3 bases from J, with 16 bases between.

The chain recombines TRBV12-5 with TRBJ2-5; perhaps TRBD2 as D (5 bases). Germline V CDR1 and CDR2: LGHNT, FRNRAP. Trimming left V 1 base short and J 5 bases short, with 8 bases between. The CDR3 contains 13 residues. As DNA, the CDR3 is TGTGCTAGTGGTTTGGGGGGAGTGGAGACCCAGTACTTC. Amino acids: CASGLGGVETQYF.

The rearrangement links TRBV7-2 to TRBJ1-1, with a tentative D call TRBD1 (6 bases). Germline V lookup: CDR1 SGHTA, CDR2 FQGNSA. V was cut by 0 bases and J by 7 bases, with 12 bases left in between. The CDR3 is 14 amino acids. Written as DNA, the CDR3 is TGTGCCAGCAGCTTAGCCCGGACAGCGCGTGAAGCTTTCTTT. It specifies CASSLARTAREAFF.

V gene TRBV7-2 combines with J gene TRBJ1-2; no definite D call. The CDR3 covers 15 residues. Germline V gene sequence: CDR1 SGHTA, CDR2 FQGNSA. Trimming took off 5 bases at V and 2 bases at J, with 15 bases between the two ends. The CDR3 DNA follows: TGTGCCAGCAGCGAAACAGTTACCATAAACTATGGCTACACCTTC. It encodes CASSETVTINYGYTF. Full variable domain (missing parts from reference TRBV7-2 and TRBJ1-2): GAGVSQSPSNKVTEKGKDVELRCDPISGHTALYWYRQSLGQGLEFLIYFQGNSAPDKSGLPSDRFSAERTGGSVSTLTIQRTQQEDSAVYLCASSETVTINYGYTFGSGTRLTVV.

This chain connects TRBV4-2 to TRBJ1-2; 10 nucleotides agree with TRBD1. Germline loops: CDR1 LGHNA, CDR2 YNFKEQ. Trimming removed 0 bases from V and 7 bases from J; junction bases left unmatched: 5. CDR3 size: 15 residues. CDR3 protein: CASSQDQGTGAGYTF. As DNA, the CDR3 is TGTGCCAGCAGCCAAGATCAGGGGACAGGGGCTGGCTACACCTTC.

The genes are TRBV18 and TRBJ2-2; 15 bases match TRBD2. The trim removed 3 bases at V and 4 bases at J, leaving 9 bases unmatched. The CDR3 loop spans 19 amino acids. Germline lookup yields CDR1 KGHSH and CDR2 LQKENI. The CDR3 region is CASSPGLAGGLQATGELFF. The CDR3 DNA reads TGTGCCAGCTCACCGGGACTAGCGGGGGGCCTACAGGCCACCGGGGAGCTGTTTTTT.